This TCR beta chain is drawn from a study of shared clonotypes between healthy human individuals. Cells designated naive CD8 were CD45RO-negative and were positively selected for CCR7, with terminally differentiated effector memory CD45RA+ cells excluded. The authors ran the assay at deep level. Genomic DNA of each subset was evenly split across several immunoSEQ plates. Each replicate PCR on the sorted subsets used about 0.2 ug DNA (around 30,000 T cell genomes). Per the study methods: Filtering differed since immunoSEQ provided only junctions, with no quality scores. Profiling relied on immunoSEQ multiplex PCR, and the TCRdb table lists in-frame clones only, not all of them. V and J calls and clone size are those listed in that table; D and trimming were worked out from the DNA. Of millions of clones listed, around 96% are singletons. Source material: naive CD8+ T cells sorted from blood. The clonotype originates from a young man in good health.

CDR3 sequence (DNA): TGTGCCAGCAGTTTATCACCCGGGACAGCCTATGGCTACACCTTC. Protein product: CASSLSPGTAYGYTF. V gene TRBV27 combines with J gene TRBJ1-2; TRBD1 agrees at 7 bases. V lost 0 bases, J lost 4 bases, and 5 bases stayed unmatched. From germline, CDR1 is MNHEY and CDR2 SMNVEV (reference sequence). The CDR3 runs to 15 residues.